Listed below are T cell receptor beta chains from one sample, sequenced in a study of shared clonotypes between healthy human individuals. Repertoires were generated with immunoSEQ multiplex PCR, while TCRdb's copy carries only in-frame clones and drops some. The sample lists roughly 760,000 clones; over 65% were seen once. Sequences were obtained from memory CD4+ T cells sorted from blood. The receptors were gathered from a woman aged 30 to 39 in good health. CDR3s include the opening cysteine and the closing phenylalanine or tryptophan. D genes are given only for firm matches. Size is omitted from some rows. Given values are once, few, many or a class for expanded clones.

d_gene: TRBD1
abundance: many
v_gene: TRBV11-1
j_gene: TRBJ1-1
CDR3aa: CASSLVGTGFGTEAFF
CDR3nt: TGTGCCAGCAGCTTAGTTGGGACAGGGTTTGGCACTGAAGCTTTCTTT

d_gene: NA
abundance: NA
v_gene: TRBV6-5
j_gene: TRBJ1-4
CDR3aa: CASSYSAKFEKLFF
CDR3nt: TGTGCCAGCAGTTACTCGGCCAAGTTTGAAAAACTGTTTTTT

d_gene: NA
abundance: NA
v_gene: TRBV5-4
j_gene: TRBJ2-1
CDR3aa: CASSFSGVRANEQFF
CDR3nt: TGTGCCAGCAGCTTTAGCGGAGTCAGGGCGAATGAGCAGTTCTTC

d_gene: TRBD2
abundance: NA
v_gene: TRBV28
j_gene: TRBJ2-7
CDR3aa: CASKKSGLAGGGYEQYF
CDR3nt: TGTGCCAGCAAAAAATCCGGACTAGCGGGAGGAGGGTACGAGCAGTACTTC

d_gene: TRBD2
abundance: NA
v_gene: TRBV7-8
j_gene: TRBJ2-5
CDR3aa: CASSSKGSSGNGETQYF
CDR3nt: TGTGCCAGCAGCTCAAAGGGGTCTAGCGGCAATGGGGAGACCCAGTACTTC

d_gene: NA
abundance: NA
v_gene: TRBV27
j_gene: TRBJ2-7
CDR3aa: CASSPYSGTGQYF
CDR3nt: TGTGCCAGCAGTCCATATAGCGGGACAGGGCAGTACTTC

d_gene: NA
abundance: NA
v_gene: TRBV6-1
j_gene: TRBJ2-7
CDR3aa: CASSTFRDGPYEQYF
CDR3nt: TGTGCCAGCAGTACCTTCCGGGACGGACCCTACGAGCAGTACTTC

d_gene: NA
abundance: few
v_gene: TRBV5-5
j_gene: TRBJ2-7
CDR3aa: CASSLVPNPYEQYF
CDR3nt: TGTGCCAGCAGCTTGGTACCGAACCCCTACGAGCAGTACTTC

d_gene: TRBD2
abundance: many
v_gene: TRBV28
j_gene: TRBJ2-1
CDR3aa: CASSFPRGRREGDEQFF
CDR3nt: TGTGCCAGCAGTTTCCCCCGCGGGAGGCGGGAGGGGGATGAGCAGTTCTTC

d_gene: TRBD1
abundance: NA
v_gene: TRBV10-3
j_gene: TRBJ2-1
CDR3aa: CAISESGTDNEQFF
CDR3nt: TGTGCCATCAGTGAATCCGGGACAGACAATGAGCAGTTCTTC

d_gene: NA
abundance: once
v_gene: TRBV7-3
j_gene: TRBJ1-5
CDR3aa: CASSFEKLQPQHF
CDR3nt: TGTGCCAGCAGCTTTGAGAAGCTACAGCCCCAGCATTTT

d_gene: TRBD2
abundance: few
v_gene: TRBV4-1
j_gene: TRBJ2-5
CDR3aa: CASSQGEFSGWGGETQYF
CDR3nt: TGCGCCAGCAGCCAAGGGGAATTTAGCGGCTGGGGGGGAGAGACCCAGTACTTC

d_gene: NA
abundance: NA
v_gene: TRBV7-2
j_gene: TRBJ2-2
CDR3aa: CASSSYMNTGELFF
CDR3nt: TGTGCCAGCAGCTCCTACATGAACACCGGGGAGCTGTTTTTT

d_gene: TRBD1
abundance: NA
v_gene: TRBV7-9
j_gene: TRBJ2-5
CDR3aa: CASRSTGGAETQYF
CDR3nt: TGTGCCAGCAGGAGTACAGGGGGCGCGGAGACCCAGTACTTC

d_gene: NA
abundance: NA
v_gene: TRBV21-1
j_gene: TRBJ2-3
CDR3aa: CASSKVYGGTDTQYF
CDR3nt: TGTGCCAGCAGCAAAGTATACGGGGGCACAGATACGCAGTATTTT

d_gene: NA
abundance: NA
v_gene: TRBV4-1
j_gene: TRBJ1-3
CDR3aa: CASSNKDGIAGNTIYF
CDR3nt: TGCGCCAGCAGTAACAAGGACGGAATAGCCGGAAACACCATATATTTT

d_gene: TRBD1
abundance: once
v_gene: TRBV7-3
j_gene: TRBJ2-7
CDR3aa: CASSLAGTGGAYEQYF
CDR3nt: TGTGCCAGCAGCTTAGCCGGGACAGGGGGCGCCTACGAGCAGTACTTC

d_gene: NA
abundance: NA
v_gene: TRBV28
j_gene: TRBJ1-2
CDR3aa: CASSLHVGTGGYTF
CDR3nt: TGTGCCAGCAGTTTGCACGTGGGTACCGGTGGCTACACCTTC

d_gene: TRBD2
abundance: NA
v_gene: TRBV11-2
j_gene: TRBJ2-5
CDR3aa: CASSLFLGLAGGETQYF
CDR3nt: TGTGCCAGCAGCTTATTTTTGGGACTAGCGGGAGGGGAGACCCAGTACTTC

d_gene: TRBD1
abundance: few
v_gene: TRBV5-1
j_gene: TRBJ2-7
CDR3aa: CASSLDRGVREQYF
CDR3nt: TGCGCCAGCAGCTTGGACAGGGGGGTAAGGGAGCAGTACTTC

d_gene: NA
abundance: NA
v_gene: TRBV11-1
j_gene: TRBJ2-7
CDR3aa: CASSPSRAYEQYF
CDR3nt: TGTGCCAGCAGCCCCTCACGAGCCTACGAGCAGTACTTC

d_gene: TRBD2
abundance: NA
v_gene: TRBV7-6
j_gene: TRBJ2-5
CDR3aa: CASSLTSGPQETQYF
CDR3nt: TGTGCCAGCAGCTTGACTAGCGGACCTCAAGAGACCCAGTACTTC

d_gene: TRBD1
abundance: NA
v_gene: TRBV4-1
j_gene: TRBJ2-5
CDR3aa: CASRRLYRQGNLETQYF
CDR3nt: TGCGCCAGCCGCCGACTTTACCGACAGGGGAATTTGGAGACCCAGTACTTC

d_gene: NA
abundance: NA
v_gene: TRBV2
j_gene: TRBJ1-4
CDR3aa: CASSEAGTSNEKLFF
CDR3nt: TGTGCCAGCAGTGAAGCGGGGACATCGAATGAAAAACTGTTTTTT

d_gene: NA
abundance: NA
v_gene: TRBV28
j_gene: TRBJ2-7
CDR3aa: CASSLWGESYEQYF
CDR3nt: TGTGCCAGCAGTTTATGGGGGGAGAGCTACGAGCAGTACTTC

d_gene: NA
abundance: NA
v_gene: TRBV7-6
j_gene: TRBJ1-2
CDR3aa: CASSLGGRNTGYTF
CDR3nt: TGTGCCAGCAGCTTAGGGGGGCGTAACACTGGCTACACCTTC

d_gene: TRBD1
abundance: NA
v_gene: TRBV5-5
j_gene: TRBJ2-7
CDR3aa: CASSSRQGLEQYF
CDR3nt: TGTGCCAGCAGCTCCAGACAGGGGCTCGAGCAGTACTTC

d_gene: TRBD2
abundance: NA
v_gene: TRBV6-5
j_gene: TRBJ2-5
CDR3aa: CASLGLDGTQYF
CDR3nt: TGTGCCAGCCTAGGACTAGACGGGACCCAGTACTTC

d_gene: TRBD2
abundance: NA
v_gene: TRBV7-2
j_gene: TRBJ2-7
CDR3aa: CASSLVTSGRKGEQYF
CDR3nt: TGTGCCAGCAGCTTGGTGACTAGCGGGAGGAAAGGCGAGCAGTACTTC

d_gene: NA
abundance: NA
v_gene: TRBV7-2
j_gene: TRBJ2-1
CDR3aa: CASSHLRGRGEQFF
CDR3nt: TGTGCCAGCAGCCACCTCCGAGGGAGGGGGGAGCAGTTCTTC

d_gene: NA
abundance: NA
v_gene: TRBV6-1
j_gene: TRBJ1-2
CDR3aa: CATKMTAALGYTF
CDR3nt: TGTGCCACGAAAATGACAGCGGCACTAGGCTACACCTTC

d_gene: NA
abundance: few
v_gene: TRBV28
j_gene: TRBJ2-7
CDR3aa: CASKRHGPYEQYF
CDR3nt: TGTGCCAGCAAAAGGCACGGCCCCTACGAGCAGTACTTC